In this sample, the clone carrying this T cell receptor (beta chain) turned up a few times. Here immunoSEQ multiplex PCR was the method, and the copy in TCRdb shows in-frame clones only, minus some. The sample records 700,000 or so clones, approximately 85% being singletons. The data are from a study of shared T cell receptors in the human thymus. CDR3 length: 18 amino acids. Trimming cost V 3 bases and J 2 bases; bases outside gene matches: 11. Germline V gene data show CDR1 as SGHTA and CDR2 as FQGNSA. The same sample was also used in a study of human thymus T cells. From that study: Donation was from healthy Finnish infants who were having corrective surgery that addressed congenital heart defects. Corrective heart surgery yielded the resections from which the thymus tissue came. Thymic and blood repertoires appeared to show biased V and J gene usage. Unrelated individuals were reported by related research to share highly overlapping thymic repertoires.

The source material was thymocytes. This chain connects TRBV7-2 to TRBJ2-7, with 12 bases matching TRBD2. This clonotype originated in a girl in the first two years of life with a congenital heart defect. The CDR3 reads CASSFPHPASGGAYEQYF. DNA for the CDR3: TGTGCCAGCAGCTTCCCCCACCCCGCTAGCGGGGGGGCCTACGAGCAGTACTTC.